This record looks at one T cell receptor (beta chain) sequence and its context. The CDR3 covers 15 residues. Germline CDR1 is SNHLY and CDR2 is FYNNEI. This entry belongs to a study of monozygotic twins with inflammatory bowel disease. TCRdb re-analyzed the 5' RACE reads; it lists each CDR3 protein once, without DNA. The sample has 400,000 to 500,000 distinct CDR3 sequences, and its top ten clones hold around 2.4%. Sequencing was performed on blood. V and J are TRBV2 and TRBJ2-3; the TCRdb D gene call, TRBD1, has no DNA to confirm it. This receptor was obtained from a human donor with ulcerative colitis or Crohn's disease, or a healthy co-twin of an affected twin (not recorded which). The CDR3 spells CASSVQAGQRDTQYF.